The 24 T cell receptor beta chains below come from one sample, sequenced in a study of glioma-infiltrating T cells. Amplification of TCR alpha and beta CDR3 regions from RNA used iRepertoire nested multiplex PCR. MiXCR was run by TCRdb on the multiplex PCR reads, yielding one entry per CDR3 protein. The sample shows 85,000 to 110,000 distinct CDR3 sequences, about 30% of them seen only once. The sample was glioma tissue, nonneoplastic brain tissue, or PBMCs (not recorded which). The receptors originated from a human donor with low-grade glioma or glioblastoma, undergoing nonglioma brain surgery, or in good health (not recorded which).

This clonotype was seen only a few times. The chain couples TRBV2 to TRBJ2-2, with 9 bases matching TRBD1. The V segment lost 7 bases and the J segment 3 bases; nucleotides outside the gene matches: 6. The CDR3 is 15 amino acids. Germline V lookup: CDR1 SNHLY, CDR2 FYNNEI. CDR3 in DNA: TGTGCCAGCAATCATGGGACAGGGCACACCGGGGAGCTGTTTTTT. Translation: CASNHGTGHTGELFF.

The chain is built from TRBV5-1 and TRBJ2-7, with D uncertain. This CDR3 has 15 residues. Trimming stripped 5 bases from V and 4 bases from J, with 19 bases between. Germline lookup yields CDR1 SGHRS and CDR2 YFSETQ. DNA for the CDR3: TGCGCCAGCAGTCCCGGGTCAGATAGTATTTACGAGCAGTACTTC. Residues: CASSPGSDSIYEQYF.

This clonotype was seen repeatedly, ten times or more. This chain links TRBV27 with TRBJ2-2, with D possibly matching TRBD1 (6 bases). The CDR3 runs to 13 residues. Germline V gene data show CDR1 as MNHEY and CDR2 as SMNVEV (reference sequence). Trimming removed 8 bases from V and 3 bases from J, with 10 bases in between. CDR3 protein: CASGTPYTGELFF. CDR3 coding DNA: TGTGCCAGCGGGACACCCTACACCGGGGAGCTGTTTTTT.

There are many counts of this clonotype. The chain combines TRBV6-1 with TRBJ2-5; the D is unclear. V was trimmed by 7 bases and J by 4 bases, leaving 10 bases between them. The germline gives CDR1 MNHNS, CDR2 SASEGT. CDR3 length: 12 amino acids. The DNA of the CDR3 is TGTGCCAGCATGGCACTGTTAGAGACCCAGTACTTC. Amino acid sequence: CASMALLETQYF.

This chain joins TRBV9 and TRBJ2-3; D is undetermined. Germline assignment: CDR1 SGDLS and CDR2 YYNGEE. V was trimmed by 2 bases and J by 2 bases, leaving 15 bases between them. The CDR3 contains 16 residues. CDR3 DNA sequence: TGTGCCAGCAGCGTGCGCGACTTACCGACCACAGATACGCAGTATTTT. Translating gives CASSVRDLPTTDTQYF.

This clonotype appeared a few times. The rearrangement links TRBV10-3 to TRBJ1-3, with 7 bases lining up with TRBD1. The CDR3 sequence is 13 residues long. Germline CDR1 reads ENHRY; CDR2 reads SYGVKD. The V gene end was trimmed by 7 bases and the J gene end by 4 bases; junction bases not matched to a gene: 4. The CDR3 loop is CAIKQGEGNTIYF. The CDR3, as DNA: TGTGCCATCAAGCAGGGGGAAGGAAACACCATATATTTT.

This chain links TRBV29-1 with TRBJ2-5; 9 positions agree with TRBD2. V shed 4 bases, J shed 6 bases, and the junction held 6 bases outside the gene matches. Germline V gene data show CDR1 as SQVTM and CDR2 as ANQGSEA. The CDR3 runs 13 residues. The CDR3 nucleotides read TGCAGCGTTGGCGGGGGGGCCGGGAAGACCCAGTACTTC. Amino acid sequence: CSVGGGAGKTQYF.

On this clonotype: This may stem from a read error, because a much larger clone lies one nucleotide away. J is TRBJ2-3 and V is TRBV7-2; 9 nucleotides align to TRBD2. Germline V gene sequence: CDR1 SGHTA, CDR2 FQGNSA. The CDR3 contains 17 residues. J lost 1 base, V lost 5 bases, and 10 bases had no gene match. CDR3 residues: CASSPYAGGVGTDTQYF. For the CDR3, the DNA is TGTGCCAGCAGCCCCTATGCGGGGGGGGTCGGCACAGATACGCAGTATTTT.

Notes on this clonotype: This may come from a read error, since a much larger clone is one base off. Here the CDR3 reads CASSCANTGNTIYF. CDR3 nucleotide sequence: TGTGCCAGCAGTTGCGCCAATACCGGAAACACCATATATTTT. This sequence joins TRBV6-6 and TRBJ1-3; D not resolved. Looked up from germline, CDR1 is MNHNY and CDR2 is SVGAGI (reference sequence). V was clipped by 4 bases and J by 4 bases, with 11 bases between them. The CDR3 has 14 amino acids.

This clonotype was counted at least ten times. The chain joins TRBV14 to TRBJ2-3; the D gene is possibly TRBD1 (5 bases). Germline V gene data show CDR1 as SGHDN and CDR2 as FVKESK. V was clipped by 6 bases and J by 7 bases, with 8 bases between them. CDR3 size: 11 residues. The CDR3 DNA reads as TGTGCCAGCAGGAAGGGGAATACGCAGTATTTT. It codes for CASRKGNTQYF.

This clonotype was counted only a few times. This may come from a read error, since a much larger clone is one base off. This chain connects TRBV27 to TRBJ1-1; D gene unclear. The CDR3 has 13 residues. Germline CDR1 reads MNHEY; CDR2 reads SMNVEV (reference sequence). CDR3 amino acids: CASSSGLRTEALF. DNA for the CDR3: TGTGCCAGCAGTTCCGGCCTACGCACTGAAGCTCTCTTT.

Details on this clonotype: Without the conserved terminal phenylalanine or tryptophan, this CDR3 likely stems from a read error. The chain recombines TRBV12-3 or TRBV12-4 with TRBJ1-2, with unresolved D. The germline V and J ends were trimmed by 5 bases and 7 bases, with 26 bases remaining between them. The CDR3 is 17 residues long. In nucleotides, the CDR3 is TGTGCCAGCAGTCAAAAGGGTTCGGGTATAAGATTTCGTGGCTACACCTCC. Its translation is CASSQKGSGIRFRGYTS.

This clonotype occurred a few times. This sequence joins TRBV3-1 and TRBJ1-2; TRBD1 might be the D (5 bases). The CDR3 is made up of 15 amino acids. Germline-derived CDR1 and CDR2 are LGHDT and YNNKEL (reference sequence). The ends were cut back, 3 bases at V and 2 bases at J, with 13 bases in the middle. CDR3 in amino acids: CASSQGVGLNYGYTF. CDR3 sequence (DNA): TGTGCCAGCAGCCAGGGGGTGGGATTAAACTATGGCTACACCTTC.

The rearrangement joins TRBV11-2 to TRBJ2-1, with D perhaps TRBD1 (5 bases). Germline lookup yields CDR1 SGHAT and CDR2 FQNNGV. The CDR3 spans 15 residues. Trimming left V 1 base short and J 5 bases short, with 12 bases between. CDR3 loop: CASSLARGQNNEQFF. The CDR3 region has the DNA TGTGCCAGCAGCTTAGCTAGGGGCCAAAACAATGAGCAGTTCTTC.

This clonotype was seen at least ten times. The chain recombines TRBV15 with TRBJ2-5; D call uncertain. Germline V CDR1 and CDR2: LNHNV, YYDKDF (reference sequence). This CDR3 is built from 15 residues. V was trimmed by 0 bases and J by 0 bases, leaving 8 bases between them. Here the CDR3 reads CATSRDLPNQETQYF. The CDR3 DNA reads as TGTGCCACCAGCAGAGATCTGCCGAACCAAGAGACCCAGTACTTC.

This clonotype was detected many times. The chain uses TRBV12-3 or TRBV12-4 and TRBJ2-1, with D possibly matching TRBD2 (6 bases). V was clipped by 6 bases and J by 10 bases, with 13 bases between them. The CDR3 extends over 12 amino acids. This chain's CDR3 is CASSTIGGEQFF. The CDR3 DNA sequence: TGTGCCAGCAGCACCATAGGAGGGGAGCAGTTCTTC.

In this sample, this clonotype turned up many times. J is TRBJ1-3 and V is TRBV7-2; D not resolved. CDR3 length: 13 amino acids. The V gene lost 6 bases and the J gene lost 0 bases, with 6 bases spanning the gap. The germline gives CDR1 SGHTA, CDR2 FQGNSA. This CDR3 is CASSSGSGNTIYF. The CDR3 DNA follows: TGTGCCAGCAGTAGTGGCTCTGGAAACACCATATATTTT.

Regarding this clonotype: Relative to the germline gene, one junction end is altered; a read error may explain this. The V and J genes are TRBV3-1 and TRBJ2-4; TRBD1 might be the D (6 bases). The CDR3 spans 14 residues. Germline-derived CDR1 and CDR2 are LGHDT and YNNKEL (reference sequence). CDR3: CASSPRTARNIQYF. The CDR3 bases are TGTGCCAGCAGCCCGAGGACAGCCAGGAACATCCAGTACTTC.

In the case of this clonotype: A single base separates this from a much larger clone, so it may be a read error. The chain joins TRBV20-1 to TRBJ2-3; 8 bases are a match to TRBD1. The CDR3 is 15 amino acids. Germline CDR1 reads DFQATT; CDR2 reads SNEGSKA (reference sequence). CDR3 DNA: TGCAGTGCTTCGTCGACAGGGGAGAGCACAGATATGCAGTATTTT. Translation: CSASSTGESTDMQYF.

Notes on this clonotype: A much larger clone is a single base away; this may be a read error. This chain joins TRBV10-3 and TRBJ2-3, with D uncertain. Per germline, CDR1 ENHRY and CDR2 SYGVKD. This CDR3 has 13 residues. CDR3 in DNA: TGTGCCATCAGTGCCCCCAGCACAGATACGCGGTATTTT. Protein sequence: CAISAPSTDTRYF.

Turning to this clonotype: The CDR3 end shows no conserved phenylalanine or tryptophan, and so a read error is likely. Because the CDR3's place on the DNA is in doubt, the DNA is left out and the CDR3 is given as listed by TCRdb. The V call is TRBV6-9, the J call TRBJ2-5; TRBD1 is taken as the D call from the table, unchecked against the DNA. The CDR3 length is 8 residues, termini included. Germline V gene lookup returns CDR1 MNHGY and CDR2 SVAAGI. The CDR3 sequence: CASSYQGV.

Concerning this clonotype itself: This clone may be a read error of a much larger clone one base away. This rearrangement joins TRBV2 to TRBJ1-1, with a possible D match to TRBD1 (5 bases). The CDR3 is made up of 15 amino acids. Germline V gives CDR1 SNHLY, CDR2 FYNNEI. Trimming cost V 6 bases and J 1 base, with 15 bases left between them. CDR3 bases: TGTGCCAGCAGAGGGAGGGGACTGAAGAACACTGAAGCTTTCTTT. It translates to CASRGRGLKNTEAFF.

The chain couples TRBV2 to TRBJ2-7; 8 nucleotides align to TRBD2. V trimming: 7 bases; J trimming: 5 bases; junction bases outside the gene matches: 7. Per the germline V gene, CDR1 is SNHLY and CDR2 is FYNNEI. This CDR3 contains 13 residues. The CDR3 sequence is CASTRTSIDEQYF. Written as DNA, the CDR3 is TGTGCCAGCACCCGGACTAGCATCGACGAGCAGTACTTC. Full variable domain (outside the CDR3, taken from reference TRBV2 and TRBJ2-7): EPEVTQTPSHQVTQMGQEVILRCVPISNHLYFYWYRQILGQKVEFLVSFYNNEISEKSEIFDDQFSVERPDGSNFTLKIRSTKLEDSAMYFCASTRTSIDEQYFGPGTRLTVT.

There are a few counts of this clonotype. The genes are TRBV2 and TRBJ1-6; 7 bases map to TRBD1. The J segment lost 10 bases and the V segment lost 5 bases, leaving 2 bases of the junction unmatched. From germline, CDR1 is SNHLY and CDR2 FYNNEI. This CDR3 spans 12 amino acids. Here the CDR3 DNA reads TGTGCCAGCAGTTACAGGGGCTCACCCCTCCACTTT. Translation: CASSYRGSPLHF.